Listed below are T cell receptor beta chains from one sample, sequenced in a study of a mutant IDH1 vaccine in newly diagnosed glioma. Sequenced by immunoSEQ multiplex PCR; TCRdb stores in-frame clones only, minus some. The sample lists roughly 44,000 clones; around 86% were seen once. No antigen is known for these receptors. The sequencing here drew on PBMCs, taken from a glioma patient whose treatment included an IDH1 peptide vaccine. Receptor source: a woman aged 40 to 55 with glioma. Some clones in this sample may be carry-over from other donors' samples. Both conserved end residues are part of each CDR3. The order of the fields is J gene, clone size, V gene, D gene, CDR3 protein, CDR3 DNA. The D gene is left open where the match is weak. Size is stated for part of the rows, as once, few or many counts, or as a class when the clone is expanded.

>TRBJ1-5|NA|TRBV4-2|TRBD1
CASSQEGQANQPQHF
TGTGCCAGCAGCCAAGAAGGACAGGCCAATCAGCCCCAGCATTTT
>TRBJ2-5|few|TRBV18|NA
CASSPAGGLLKQETQYF
TGTGCCAGCTCACCAGCCGGGGGGCTCCTGAAACAAGAGACCCAGTACTTC
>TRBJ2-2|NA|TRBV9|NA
CASSADINTGELFF
TGTGCCAGCAGCGCGGACATCAACACCGGGGAGCTGTTTTTT
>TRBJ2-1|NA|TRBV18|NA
CASSPGSGGYNEQFF
TGTGCCAGCTCACCTGGGTCAGGAGGATACAATGAGCAGTTCTTC
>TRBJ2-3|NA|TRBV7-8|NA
CASSFGDSTDTQYF
TGTGCCAGCAGCTTTGGGGACAGCACAGATACGCAGTATTTT
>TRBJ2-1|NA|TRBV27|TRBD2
CASRSSGGGDNEQFF
TGTGCCAGCAGATCGAGCGGGGGTGGGGACAATGAGCAGTTCTTC
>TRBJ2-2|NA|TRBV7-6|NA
CASSLAVGGLNGELFF
TGTGCCAGCAGCTTAGCGGTGGGGGGCTTAAACGGGGAGCTGTTTTTT
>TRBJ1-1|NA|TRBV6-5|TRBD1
CASSYGQGFRTEAFF
TGTGCCAGCAGTTATGGACAGGGTTTTCGCACTGAAGCTTTCTTT
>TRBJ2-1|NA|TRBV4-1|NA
CASSQENTGSVYNEQFF
TGCGCCAGCAGCCAAGAAAACACAGGTTCCGTATACAATGAGCAGTTCTTC
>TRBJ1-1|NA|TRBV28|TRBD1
CASTADRGDVEAFF
TGTGCCAGCACCGCCGACAGGGGAGATGTTGAAGCTTTCTTT
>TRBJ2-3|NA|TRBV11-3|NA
CASSLVWGGTDTQYF
TGTGCCAGCAGCTTAGTCTGGGGAGGTACAGATACGCAGTATTTT
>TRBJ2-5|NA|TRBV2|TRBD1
CASNRQGARETQYF
TGTGCCAGCAATCGACAGGGGGCTAGGGAGACCCAGTACTTC
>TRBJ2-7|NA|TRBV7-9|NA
CVSSPRTASYEQYF
TGTGTCAGCAGCCCAAGGACAGCCTCCTACGAGCAGTACTTC
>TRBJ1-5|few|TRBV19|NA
CASSMGLQPQHF
TGTGCCAGTAGTATGGGACTCCAGCCCCAGCATTTT
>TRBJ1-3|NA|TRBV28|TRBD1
CASSLGTGDGNTIYF
TGTGCCAGCAGTTTAGGGACAGGGGACGGAAACACCATATATTTT
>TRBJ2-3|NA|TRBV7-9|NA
CASSRAVEFRSTDTQYF
TGTGCCAGCAGCCGGGCCGTGGAGTTTCGTAGCACAGATACGCAGTATTTT
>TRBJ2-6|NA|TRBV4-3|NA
CASSQLFGLGSSGANVLTF
TGCGCCAGCAGCCAGCTGTTTGGTCTCGGCTCATCTGGGGCCAACGTCCTGACTTTC
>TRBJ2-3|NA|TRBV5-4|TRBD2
CASGLQREIPDTQYF
TGTGCCAGCGGCCTCCAGCGGGAGATCCCAGATACGCAGTATTTT
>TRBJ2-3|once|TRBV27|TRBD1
CASSLFVTGGFTDTQYF
TGTGCCAGCAGTTTATTCGTGACAGGGGGTTTCACAGATACGCAGTATTTT
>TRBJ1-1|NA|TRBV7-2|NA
CASSTPPLTGLEAFF
TGTGCCAGCAGCACTCCCCCCCTGACCGGGTTGGAAGCTTTCTTT
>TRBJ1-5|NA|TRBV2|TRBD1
CASSKTGAQVDQPQHF
TGTGCCAGCTCCAAGACAGGGGCCCAGGTAGATCAGCCCCAGCATTTT
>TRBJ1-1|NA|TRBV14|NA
CASSQGARALGTEAFF
TGTGCCAGCAGCCAAGGGGCTCGAGCTTTGGGCACTGAAGCTTTCTTT
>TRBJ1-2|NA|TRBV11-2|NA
CASSLNDLPGIPSYGYTF
TGTGCCAGCAGCTTAAATGATTTGCCCGGGATCCCTTCCTATGGCTACACCTTC
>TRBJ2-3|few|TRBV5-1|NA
CASSLGGAGTDTQYF
TGCGCCAGCAGCTTGGGGGGGGCCGGCACAGATACGCAGTATTTT